This T cell receptor (beta chain) emerged from a study of blood T cell repertoires in COVID-19. TCRdb's copy holds only in-frame clones and misses some; the assay was immunoSEQ multiplex PCR. The sample gives around 100,000 clones, around nine tenths of which show up once; around 5.1% is in the top ten. CDR1 is DFQATT, CDR2 SNEGSKA, per germline (reference sequence). V was pared by 7 bases and J by 5 bases, with 10 bases between. The CDR3 is 11 amino acids. The chain has TRBV20-1 and TRBJ2-3, with a tentative D call TRBD1 (6 bases). The clonotype was recovered from a man aged 50 to 59 with acute or convalescent COVID-19. Sample: peripheral blood. Here the CDR3 DNA reads TGCAGTGAGGGGGTTGAAGATACGCAGTATTTT. This translates into CSEGVEDTQYF.